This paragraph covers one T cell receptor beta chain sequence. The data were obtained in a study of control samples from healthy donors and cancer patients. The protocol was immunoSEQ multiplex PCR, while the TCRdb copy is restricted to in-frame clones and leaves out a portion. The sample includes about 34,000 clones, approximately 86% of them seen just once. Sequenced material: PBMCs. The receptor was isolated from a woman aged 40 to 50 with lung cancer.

The CDR3 nucleotides read TGCGCCAGCAGCCAAGATGGATCCGGGACAGACTTCGATGGCTACACCTTC. Residues: CASSQDGSGTDFDGYTF. V gene TRBV4-1 combines with J gene TRBJ1-2, with TRBD1 identical over 7 bases. Germline lookup yields CDR1 MGHRA and CDR2 YSYEKL. Trimming at V came to 0 bases and at J to 6 bases, leaving 13 bases not matched to a gene. This CDR3 is 17 amino acids long.